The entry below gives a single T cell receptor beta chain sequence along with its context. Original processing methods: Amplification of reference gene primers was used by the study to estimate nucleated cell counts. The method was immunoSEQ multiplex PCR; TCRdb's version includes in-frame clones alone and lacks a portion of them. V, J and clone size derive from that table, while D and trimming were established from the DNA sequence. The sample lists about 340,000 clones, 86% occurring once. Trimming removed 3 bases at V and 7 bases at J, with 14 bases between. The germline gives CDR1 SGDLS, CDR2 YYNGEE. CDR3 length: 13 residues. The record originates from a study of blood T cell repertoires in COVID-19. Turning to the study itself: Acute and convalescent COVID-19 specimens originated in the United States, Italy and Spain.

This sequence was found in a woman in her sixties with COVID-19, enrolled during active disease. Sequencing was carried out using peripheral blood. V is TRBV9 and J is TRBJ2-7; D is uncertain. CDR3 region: CASSDKQTGEQYF. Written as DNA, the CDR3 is TGTGCCAGCAGCGACAAACAAACCGGGGAGCAGTACTTC. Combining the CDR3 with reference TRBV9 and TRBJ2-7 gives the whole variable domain DSGVTQTPKHLITATGQRVTLRCSPRSGDLSVYWYQQSLDQGLQFLIQYYNGEERAKGNILERFSAQQFPDLHSELNLSSLELGDSALYFCASSDKQTGEQYFGPGTRLTVT.